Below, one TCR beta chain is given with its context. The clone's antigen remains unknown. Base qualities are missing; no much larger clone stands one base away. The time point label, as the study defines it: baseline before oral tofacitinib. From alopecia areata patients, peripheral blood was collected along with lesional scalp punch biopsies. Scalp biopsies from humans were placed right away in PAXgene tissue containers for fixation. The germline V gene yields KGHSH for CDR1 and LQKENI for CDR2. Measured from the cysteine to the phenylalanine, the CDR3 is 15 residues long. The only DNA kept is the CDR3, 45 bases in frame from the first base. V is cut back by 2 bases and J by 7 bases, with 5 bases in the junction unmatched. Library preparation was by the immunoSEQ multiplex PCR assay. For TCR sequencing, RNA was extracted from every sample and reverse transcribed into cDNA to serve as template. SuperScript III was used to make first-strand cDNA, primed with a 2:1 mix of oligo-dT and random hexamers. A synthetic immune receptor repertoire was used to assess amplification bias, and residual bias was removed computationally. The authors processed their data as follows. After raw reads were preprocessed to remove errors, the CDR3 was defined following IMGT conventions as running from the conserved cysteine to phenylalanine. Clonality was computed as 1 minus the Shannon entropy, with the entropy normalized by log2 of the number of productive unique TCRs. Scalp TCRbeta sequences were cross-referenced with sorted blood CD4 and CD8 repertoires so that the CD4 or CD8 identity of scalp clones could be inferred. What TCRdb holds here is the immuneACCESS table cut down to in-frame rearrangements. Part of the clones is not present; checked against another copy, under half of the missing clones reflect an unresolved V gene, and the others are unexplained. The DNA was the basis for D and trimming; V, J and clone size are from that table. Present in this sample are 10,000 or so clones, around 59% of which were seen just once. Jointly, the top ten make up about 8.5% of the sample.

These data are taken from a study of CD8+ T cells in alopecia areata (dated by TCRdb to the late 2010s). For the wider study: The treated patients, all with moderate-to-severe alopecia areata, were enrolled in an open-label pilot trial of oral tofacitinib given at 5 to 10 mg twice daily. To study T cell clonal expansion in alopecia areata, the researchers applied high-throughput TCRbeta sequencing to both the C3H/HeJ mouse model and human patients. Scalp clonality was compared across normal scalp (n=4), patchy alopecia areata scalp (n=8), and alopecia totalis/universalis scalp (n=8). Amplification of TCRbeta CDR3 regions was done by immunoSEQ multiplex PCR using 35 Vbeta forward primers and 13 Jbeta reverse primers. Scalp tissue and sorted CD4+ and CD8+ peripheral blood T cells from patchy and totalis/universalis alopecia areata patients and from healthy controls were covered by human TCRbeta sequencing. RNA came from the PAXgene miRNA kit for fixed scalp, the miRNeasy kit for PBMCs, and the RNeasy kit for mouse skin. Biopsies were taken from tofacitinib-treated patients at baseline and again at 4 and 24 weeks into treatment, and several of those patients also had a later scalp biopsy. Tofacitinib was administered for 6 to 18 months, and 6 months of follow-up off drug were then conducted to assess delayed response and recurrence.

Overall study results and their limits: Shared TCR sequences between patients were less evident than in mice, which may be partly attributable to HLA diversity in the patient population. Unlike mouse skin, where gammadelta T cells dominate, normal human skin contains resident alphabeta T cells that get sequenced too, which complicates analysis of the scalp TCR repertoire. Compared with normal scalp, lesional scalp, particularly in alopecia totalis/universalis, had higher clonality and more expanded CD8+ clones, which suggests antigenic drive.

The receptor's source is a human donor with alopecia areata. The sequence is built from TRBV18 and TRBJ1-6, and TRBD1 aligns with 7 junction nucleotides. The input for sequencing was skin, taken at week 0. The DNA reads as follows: TGTGCCAGCTCACCAGCCCGGGACAGAAATTCACCCCTCCACTTT. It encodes CASSPARDRNSPLHF. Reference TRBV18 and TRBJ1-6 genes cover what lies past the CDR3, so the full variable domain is NAGVMQNPRHLVRRRGQEARLRCSPMKGHSHVYWYRQLPEEGLKFMVYLQKENIIDESGMPKERFSAEFPKEGPSILRIQQVVRGDSAAYFCASSPARDRNSPLHFGNGTRLTVT.